The entry that follows covers one T cell receptor (beta chain) sequence. No antigen is known for it. Base qualities are not provided; no much larger clone lies one nucleotide away. The immunoSEQ Assay, a bias-controlled multiplex PCR, was used to amplify TCRbeta CDR3 regions from genomic DNA. The original pipeline was this. Nucleated cell counts per sample were estimated from amplification of reference gene primers within the assay. Sequence reads were collapsed and filtered to measure the absolute abundance of every unique TCRbeta CDR3 rearrangement. For each sample, productive Simpson clonality was calculated as the square root of Simpson's diversity index over productive rearrangements. TCRdb took this table from immuneACCESS and kept in-frame rearrangements with V and J called. Such tables lack part of the clones; where checked against another copy, unresolved V genes explain under half of the gap, and the rest is unexplained. V and J calls and clone size are as listed in that table; D and trimming were resolved from the DNA. Recorded for this sample are just over 60,000 clones; roughly four fifths of them occurred a single time. The top ten constitute roughly 18% of the sample.

This entry comes from a study of blood T cell repertoires in COVID-19 (dated by TCRdb to 2018 to 2020). Broadly, across the study: Collaborator samples came from the United States, Italy and Spain and covered acute and convalescent phases of COVID-19. Where available, HLA class I and class II types were taken from metadata supplied by the sample provider and were not determined by assay-based typing. The samples were drawn from two sources: the first 160 participants of the ongoing ImmuneRACE study, and fewer than 1,500 subjects contributed by 6 global collaborators. The repertoires were released in a freely available public database intended as a resource for research on the immune response to SARS-CoV-2. Deeply sampled blood TCRbeta repertoires from subjects exposed to, actively infected with, or recovered from COVID-19 were included in the dataset. The sample metadata nearly always contained a de-identified subject ID, COVID-19 status, age in years and sex. The material from the prospective study consisted of cDNA or gDNA derived from T cells, B-cell-depleted T cells, or PBMCs. The study at large found these results: The quantity of clinical and demographic metadata differed by source and by participant and was supplied without curation.

The CDR3 has 13 amino acids, counting the end cysteine and phenylalanine. Only CDR3 DNA is held: 39 bases, read in frame from base 1. CDR1 MNHEY and CDR2 SVGAGI are derived from the germline V gene. V is clipped by 6 bases and J by 0 bases, and the sequence between their germline boundaries is 8 bases long. The collaborating institutions used their own protocols to collect whole blood in K2EDTA tubes. For TCRbeta analysis, collaborators shipped samples as frozen whole blood, isolated PBMCs, or DNA extracted from either of those sample types. Sequencing used peripheral blood. This chain is built from TRBV6-5 and TRBJ1-1; too little of a D gene remains to name it. The sequence came from a man in his 60s with acute or convalescent COVID-19. In nucleotide form, the sequence is TGTGCCAGCAGCTGGGCCTTGAACACTGAAGCTTTCTTT. Its protein is CASSWALNTEAFF.